The rows below give T cell receptor beta chains drawn from one sample of a study of somatic mutations in cytotoxic T cells in rheumatoid arthritis. Profiled with immunoSEQ multiplex PCR; TCRdb holds only in-frame clones, not every one. The sample carries roughly 18,000 clones, less than 85% recorded once. The material sequenced was CD8+ T cells sorted from blood. The receptors stem from a woman in her sixties in good health. Each CDR3 is given with its conserved first and last residue. A D gene is named only where the DNA matches it firmly. Part of the rows lack a size; the others show once, few, many or a class for expanded clones.

abundance	v_gene	j_gene	d_gene	CDR3nt	CDR3aa
NA	TRBV20-1	TRBJ2-3	NA	TGCAGTGCGACAAGCGGCGATACGCAGTATTTT	CSATSGDTQYF
NA	TRBV30	TRBJ1-1	NA	TGTGCCTGGAGTCATCGGGACAAAGGCTCTGAAGCTTTCTTT	CAWSHRDKGSEAFF
NA	TRBV7-6	TRBJ1-5	NA	TGTGCCAGCAGCCCCTCGGCGGATAGCAATCAGCCCCAGCATTTT	CASSPSADSNQPQHF
NA	TRBV7-8	TRBJ2-2	NA	TGTGCCAGCAGCTTCCCGGACTCGAGGGGCGGGGAGCTGTTTTTT	CASSFPDSRGGELFF
few	TRBV7-6	TRBJ1-1	TRBD1	TGTGCCAGCAGCGGGACAGCTATGAACACTGAAGCTTTCTTT	CASSGTAMNTEAFF
NA	TRBV5-4	TRBJ1-1	NA	TGTGCCAGCAGCCCAGGGCCGGGGGGCGGTGAAGCTTTCTTT	CASSPGPGGGEAFF
NA	TRBV11-2	TRBJ2-5	NA	TGTGCCAGCAGCTTAGGCGCTAGGAAAGAGACCCAGTACTTC	CASSLGARKETQYF
NA	TRBV2	TRBJ1-1	TRBD1	TGTGCCAGCAGTGACAGGGGGGCTTCAAACACTGAAGCTTTCTTT	CASSDRGASNTEAFF
NA	TRBV25-1	TRBJ1-4	NA	TGTGCCAGCACGGGACACTCGCTGGGGGAAAAACTGTTTTTT	CASTGHSLGEKLFF
NA	TRBV29-1	TRBJ2-1	NA	TGCAGCGTTAGGGACGGGAATGAGCAGTTCTTC	CSVRDGNEQFF